Reported below is one T cell receptor beta chain. Its cognate antigen is unknown. The CDR3 totals 16 residues. Germline loops: CDR1 LGHNT, CDR2 FRNRAP. V lost 1 base and J lost 1, with 13 bases in between. The data are from a study of vaccination and CD4 T cells after COVID-19. Sequence data for DNA of cultured CD4+ T cells were generated by the Oncomine TCR Beta short-read assay. Extraction of genomic DNA was performed on cultured CD4+ T cells. TCRdb reprocessed the PCR reads via MiXCR and lists one record per CDR3 protein. This table has some 11,000 distinct CDR3 sequences, approximately 80% appearing once. Treatment noted: roughly 10-day PBMC culture with coronavirus spike peptide pools or control peptides (ViraFEST assay).

The receptor was isolated from a human donor who had recovered from COVID-19. The sequenced sample consisted of CD4+ T cells from blood, cultured in vitro. The chain combines TRBV12-5 with TRBJ1-1; D not resolved. DNA for the CDR3: TGTGCTAGTGGTTTGGCACACCCTCACCCGAACACTGAAGCTTTCTTT. Translating gives CASGLAHPHPNTEAFF.